This T cell receptor (beta chain) comes out of a study of blood T cell repertoires in COVID-19. On the study more broadly: Sources were T cells, B-cell-depleted T cells, or PBMCs; the material itself was cDNA or gDNA.

Patients at the Seattle site were enrolled during active infection and followed longitudinally. CDR1 and CDR2 (germline): LGHNA, YNFKEQ. CDR3 length: 20 amino acids. The trim removed 0 bases at V and 7 bases at J, leaving 12 bases unmatched. Only in-frame clones appear in the TCRdb table, and some are missing; sequencing was by immunoSEQ multiplex PCR. The table records 150,000 to 190,000 clones, 80% to 90% of them present only once. Material for sequencing was peripheral blood. The genes are TRBV4-2 and TRBJ2-2; 15 nucleotides align to TRBD2. The TCR originated in a woman between 55 and 75 years old with COVID-19, enrolled during active disease. The CDR3 reads CASSQERTSGRAPGIGELFF. CDR3 in DNA: TGTGCCAGCAGCCAAGAAAGGACTAGCGGGAGGGCCCCGGGTATCGGGGAGCTGTTTTTT.